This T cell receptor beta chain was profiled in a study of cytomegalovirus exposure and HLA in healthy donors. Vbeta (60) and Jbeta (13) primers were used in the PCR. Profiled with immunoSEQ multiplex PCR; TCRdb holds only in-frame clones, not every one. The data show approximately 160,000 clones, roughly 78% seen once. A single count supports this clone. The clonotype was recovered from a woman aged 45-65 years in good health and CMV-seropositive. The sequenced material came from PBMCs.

In DNA form, the CDR3 reads TGTGCCAGCAGCTTCGGGTCAGCTGCCGGCATTCAGTACTTC. Protein product: CASSFGSAAGIQYF. The chain employs TRBV5-6 and TRBJ2-4; D is ambiguous. V was clipped by 2 bases and J by 9 bases, with 15 bases between them. CDR1 is SGHDT and CDR2 is YYEEEE in the germline V gene. The CDR3 extends over 14 amino acids.